The 27 T cell receptor beta chains given below trace back to one sample, sequenced in a study of OX40 agonist ivuxolimab in advanced cancers. Assay: immunoSEQ multiplex PCR; the TCRdb copy retains only in-frame clones and omits some. This table holds about 120,000 clones, over 85% found once. The sequenced sample was CD4+ or CD8+ T cells sorted from blood, obtained in a trial of the OX40 agonist ivuxolimab. All receptors derive from an adult with an advanced solid tumor such as melanoma, head and neck, liver or kidney cancer.

This clone was detected a few times. This rearrangement joins TRBV11-2 to TRBJ2-7; 10 positions match TRBD2. The germline gives CDR1 SGHAT, CDR2 FQNNGV. The V gene end was trimmed by 5 bases and the J gene end by 0 bases; junction bases not matched to a gene: 4. The CDR3 runs to 15 residues. As DNA, the CDR3 is TGTGCCAGCAGCGACGGGACTAGCGTCTCCTACGAGCAGTACTTC. It codes for CASSDGTSVSYEQYF.

The rearrangement links TRBV6-5 to TRBJ1-1; possible D gene TRBD1, 5 bases. Germline loops: CDR1 MNHEY, CDR2 SVGAGI. CDR3 length: 13 amino acids. V shed 7 bases and J shed 0 bases, with 9 bases lying between them. The CDR3 reads CASKDTLNTEAFF. The CDR3 DNA follows: TGTGCCAGCAAGGACACCTTGAACACTGAAGCTTTCTTT.

V gene TRBV27 combines with J gene TRBJ2-3; D gene unclear. Trimming removed 6 bases from V and 6 bases from J, with 13 bases in between. The CDR3 length is 13 residues. CDR1 is MNHEY and CDR2 is SMNVEV in the germline V gene (reference sequence). The CDR3 here is CASSLLPRDTQYF. As DNA, the CDR3 is TGTGCCAGCAGCCTCCTCCCCCGGGATACGCAGTATTTT.

The chain carries TRBV15 and TRBJ1-2, with D perhaps matching TRBD1 (5 bases). CDR1 and CDR2 from the germline V gene are LNHNV and YYDKDF (reference sequence). V was trimmed by 5 bases and J by 10 bases, leaving 20 bases between them. The CDR3 is 14 residues long. CDR3 DNA: TGTGCCACCAGCCTGGGTAGGGACGGCACCTACTACACCTTC. Protein sequence: CATSLGRDGTYYTF. Drawing the rest from reference TRBV15 and TRBJ1-2, the complete variable domain is DAMVIQNPRYQVTQFGKPVTLSCSQTLNHNVMYWYQQKSSQAPKLLFHYYDKDFNNEADTPDNFQSRRPNTSFCFLDIRSPGLGDTAMYLCATSLGRDGTYYTFGSGTRLTVV.

The chain combines TRBV19 with TRBJ1-2, with a weak D call TRBD1 (5 bases). The V end was cut by 9 bases, the J end by 7 bases, with 18 bases between. Germline V gene lookup returns CDR1 LNHDA and CDR2 SQIVND (reference sequence). The CDR3 is 13 residues long. CDR3: CASSAGVRGGYTF. In DNA form, the CDR3 reads TGTGCCAGCTCTGCGGGGGTTAGGGGTGGCTACACCTTC.

V and J are TRBV19 and TRBJ2-1; perhaps TRBD1 as D (5 bases). This CDR3 spans 13 amino acids. Germline V gives CDR1 LNHDA, CDR2 SQIVND (reference sequence). V was trimmed by 5 bases and J by 6 bases, leaving 11 bases between them. The CDR3 bases are TGTGCCAGTAGTCTGTCTAGGGGCAATGAGCAGTTCTTC. Translation: CASSLSRGNEQFF.

The chain links TRBV4-2 to TRBJ2-1, with 11 positions matching TRBD2. V trimming: 0 bases; J trimming: 5 bases; junction bases outside the gene matches: 0. CDR1 LGHNA and CDR2 YNFKEQ come from the germline V gene. This CDR3 region has 15 residues. The CDR3, as DNA: TGTGCCAGCAGCCAAGAGGGACTAGCGGACAATGAGCAGTTCTTC. This sequence encodes CASSQEGLADNEQFF.

V is TRBV7-3 and J is TRBJ1-1, with D unresolved. Germline loops: CDR1 SGHTA, CDR2 FQGTGA. The CDR3 is 14 amino acids. The ends were cut back, 2 bases at V and 4 bases at J, with 11 bases in the middle. The CDR3 reads CASSLDPWGTEAFF. The CDR3, as DNA: TGTGCCAGCAGCTTAGACCCCTGGGGCACTGAAGCTTTCTTT. Full variable domain (outside the CDR3, taken from reference TRBV7-3 and TRBJ1-1): GAGVSQTPSNKVTEKGKYVELRCDPISGHTALYWYRQSLGQGPEFLIYFQGTGAADDSGLPNDRFFAVRPEGSVSTLKIQRTERGDSAVYLCASSLDPWGTEAFFGQGTRLTVV.

The chain employs TRBV16 and TRBJ1-2, with a weak D call TRBD1 (5 bases). Trimming shortened V by 0 bases and J by 5 bases, and 10 bases separated the two germline ends. The length of the CDR3 is 14 residues. Germline V gives CDR1 KGHSY, CDR2 FQNENV. CDR3 amino acids: CASSQSRGSYGYTF. For the CDR3, the DNA is TGTGCCAGCAGCCAATCGAGGGGCTCGTATGGCTACACCTTC.

The gene calls are TRBV19 and TRBJ2-7; a weak D match, TRBD1 (5 bases). CDR3 size: 16 residues. The ends were cut back, 5 bases at V and 0 bases at J, with 17 bases in the middle. The germline V gene encodes CDR1 LNHDA and CDR2 SQIVND (reference sequence). CDR3 amino acids: CASSLQRTINSYEQYF. Here the CDR3 DNA reads TGTGCCAGTAGTCTCCAAAGGACAATTAACTCCTACGAGCAGTACTTC.

The V call is TRBV27, the J call TRBJ1-4; D is uncertain. The CDR3 length is 14 residues. V was shortened by 0 bases and J by 7 bases, with 9 bases between the two germline ends. Per the germline V gene, CDR1 is MNHEY and CDR2 is SMNVEV (reference sequence). DNA for the CDR3: TGTGCCAGCAGTTTATCCCGGAGCGGTGAAAAACTGTTTTTT. This sequence encodes CASSLSRSGEKLFF.

The J gene is TRBJ2-3, the V gene TRBV19; D is unclear. Germline loops: CDR1 LNHDA, CDR2 SQIVND (reference sequence). V was pared by 5 bases and J by 0 bases, with 18 bases between. The CDR3 is 17 residues long. CDR3 loop: CASSLFLAAASTDTQYF. DNA for the CDR3: TGTGCCAGTAGTCTTTTTTTGGCAGCAGCTAGCACAGATACGCAGTATTTT.

The rearrangement links TRBV27 to TRBJ2-4; D remains ambiguous. CDR3 length: 14 residues. Trimming removed 6 bases at V and 1 base at J, with 10 bases between. The germline CDR1 and CDR2 sequences are MNHEY and SMNVEV (reference sequence). CDR3 in amino acids: CASRPAGAKNIQYF. The CDR3 DNA reads as TGTGCCAGCAGACCCGCCGGGGCCAAAAACATTCAGTACTTC.

This chain connects TRBV28 to TRBJ1-2; a weak D match, TRBD1 (6 bases). CDR3 size: 12 residues. Trimming pared 8 bases from V and 4 bases from J, leaving 11 bases between. Germline CDR1 MDHEN, CDR2 SYDVKM. The CDR3 DNA reads as TGTGCCAGCTTGGTGGACAGCTATGGCTACACCTTC. It specifies CASLVDSYGYTF.

The genes are TRBV19 and TRBJ1-1, with 8 bases aligning to TRBD1. J gave up 0 bases and V 6 bases, and 3 bases lay outside the gene matches. CDR1 is LNHDA, CDR2 SQIVND, per germline (reference sequence). The length of the CDR3 is 14 residues. In DNA form, the CDR3 reads TGTGCCAGTAGAAGACAGGGGATGAACACTGAAGCTTTCTTT. It yields the protein CASRRQGMNTEAFF.

The chain carries TRBV5-1 and TRBJ2-2; 7 bases fit TRBD1. V was pared by 4 bases and J by 0 bases, with 3 bases of the junction left unmatched. The germline CDR1 and CDR2 sequences are SGHRS and YFSETQ. The CDR3 has 15 amino acids. In DNA form, the CDR3 reads TGCGCCAGCAGCGCTGGGACAGCGAACACCGGGGAGCTGTTTTTT. Its protein is CASSAGTANTGELFF.

The chain recombines TRBV28 with TRBJ1-1; D perhaps matches TRBD1 (5 bases). Germline loops: CDR1 MDHEN, CDR2 SYDVKM. V lost 1 base and J lost 5, with 11 bases in between. The CDR3 has 14 residues. Here the CDR3 DNA reads TGTGCCAGCAGTTTATACCCAGGGAGGACTGAAGCTTTCTTT. Translated, it gives CASSLYPGRTEAFF. Drawing the rest from reference TRBV28 and TRBJ1-1, the complete variable domain is DVKVTQSSRYLVKRTGEKVFLECVQDMDHENMFWYRQDPGLGLRLIYFSYDVKMKEKGDIPEGYSVSREKKERFSLILESASTNQTSMYLCASSLYPGRTEAFFGQGTRLTVV.

The table lists this clone with a count of one. The chain recombines TRBV28 with TRBJ2-3; TRBD2 matches at 12 bases. This CDR3 has 19 residues. Losses at the gene ends were 2 bases for V and 5 bases for J; bases not matched to a gene: 14. Germline V lookup: CDR1 MDHEN, CDR2 SYDVKM. CDR3 loop: CASSLVAGPGLAGLDTQYF. The CDR3 DNA is TGTGCCAGCAGTTTAGTTGCGGGCCCCGGACTAGCGGGACTAGATACGCAGTATTTT.

This chain connects TRBV19 to TRBJ1-2; TRBD1 matches 9 bases. J lost 6 bases, V lost 3 bases, and 8 bases had no gene match. In germline, CDR1 is LNHDA, CDR2 SQIVND (reference sequence). The CDR3 spans 15 residues. Here the CDR3 DNA reads TGTGCCAGTAGTATCACGGGACAGGGATCGCATGGCTACACCTTC. Translated, it gives CASSITGQGSHGYTF.

The chain's CDR3 is CSAVTDSGQYF. Here the CDR3 DNA reads TGCAGTGCGGTTACAGACTCGGGGCAGTACTTC. The chain joins TRBV20-1 to TRBJ2-7; D is undetermined. V gave up 6 bases and J gave up 9 bases, with 15 bases separating them. Germline loops: CDR1 DFQATT, CDR2 SNEGSKA (reference sequence). There are 11 residues in the CDR3.

In DNA form, the CDR3 reads TGTGCCAGCAGCTTAGAGCCGGATGACACTGAAGCTTTCTTT. Translating gives CASSLEPDDTEAFF. The V call is TRBV7-2, the J call TRBJ1-1; the D is unclear. CDR1 and CDR2 (germline): SGHTA, FQGNSA. This CDR3 has 14 amino acids. The V end was cut by 1 base, the J end by 3 bases, with 9 bases between.

The rearrangement uses TRBV5-4 and TRBJ2-6; D not resolved. This CDR3 spans 15 amino acids. V was cut by 4 bases and J by 2 bases, with 10 bases left in between. Germline V gene lookup returns CDR1 SGHNT and CDR2 YYREEE (reference sequence). This CDR3 reads CASSQQITGANVLTF. The CDR3 DNA reads TGTGCCAGCAGCCAGCAGATAACTGGGGCCAACGTCCTGACTTTC.

The CDR3 sequence: CASSMGGDQETQYF. The CDR3, as DNA: TGTGCCAGCAGTATGGGTGGGGACCAAGAGACCCAGTACTTC. V and J are TRBV6-1 and TRBJ2-5; D is undetermined. Germline-derived CDR1 and CDR2 are MNHNS and SASEGT. The CDR3 has 14 residues. V shed 5 bases and J shed 0 bases, with 10 bases lying between them.

The chain uses TRBV11-2 and TRBJ2-7; the D gene is possibly TRBD2 (5 bases). This CDR3 comprises 16 residues. In germline, CDR1 is SGHAT, CDR2 FQNNGV. V lost 5 bases, J lost 0 bases, and 17 bases lay in between. The DNA of the CDR3 is TGTGCCAGCAGCCCCCGAGAGGGATCTGGCTCCTACGAGCAGTACTTC. Its translation is CASSPREGSGSYEQYF.

This chain connects TRBV7-2 to TRBJ2-4; D might be TRBD1 or TRBD2, each matching 5 bases. CDR1 and CDR2 from the germline V gene are SGHTA and FQGNSA. The CDR3 runs 14 residues. Trimming pared 1 base from V and 7 bases from J, leaving 11 bases between. CDR3 loop: CASSLVGPGNIQYF. The CDR3 bases are TGTGCCAGCAGCTTAGTGGGGCCGGGGAACATTCAGTACTTC.

This chain uses TRBV28 with TRBJ2-7, with a weak D call TRBD1 (5 bases). V lost 5 bases and J lost 0, with 26 bases in between. The CDR3 length is 19 residues. Per the germline V gene, CDR1 is MDHEN and CDR2 is SYDVKM. Written as DNA, the CDR3 is TGTGCCAGCAGTCCCTCAAGACTGGGCAGGGAAACATTCTCCTACGAGCAGTACTTC. Its translation is CASSPSRLGRETFSYEQYF.

The chain has TRBV7-2 and TRBJ2-6; TRBD1 might be the D (5 bases). The germline gives CDR1 SGHTA, CDR2 FQGNSA. V was trimmed by 5 bases and J by 2 bases, leaving 19 bases between them. The CDR3 runs to 18 residues. The CDR3 reads CASSQLIRAVAGANVLTF. CDR3 DNA sequence: TGTGCCAGCAGCCAACTGATCAGGGCTGTGGCTGGGGCCAACGTCCTGACTTTC.